This T cell receptor (beta chain) derives from a study of tumor and adjacent non-tumor tissue in lung cancer. The template was RNA from unsorted bulk tissue. The CDR3 runs to 15 residues. Germline V lookup: CDR1 LGHNA, CDR2 YNFKEQ. Three rounds of nested PCR, following a modified ARM-PCR protocol, produced the TCRbeta library. MiXCR, applied by TCRdb to the multiplex PCR reads, yields one record per CDR3 protein. Seen here are 85,000 to 100,000 distinct CDR3 sequences, less than 80% observed once, and the top ten hold about 17%. A word on this clonotype: Relative to the germline gene, one junction end is altered; a read error may explain this.

The rearrangement joins TRBV4-2 to TRBJ1-2; D is possibly TRBD1 (6 bases). This sequence originates from a man between 60 and 75 years old with non-small cell lung cancer. Sequencing was performed on lung tumor tissue. CDR3 amino acids: CARSQVMSGGDGNTF. In DNA, the CDR3 is TGTGCCAGAAGCCAAGTGATGTCCGGGGGCGATGGCAACACCTTC.